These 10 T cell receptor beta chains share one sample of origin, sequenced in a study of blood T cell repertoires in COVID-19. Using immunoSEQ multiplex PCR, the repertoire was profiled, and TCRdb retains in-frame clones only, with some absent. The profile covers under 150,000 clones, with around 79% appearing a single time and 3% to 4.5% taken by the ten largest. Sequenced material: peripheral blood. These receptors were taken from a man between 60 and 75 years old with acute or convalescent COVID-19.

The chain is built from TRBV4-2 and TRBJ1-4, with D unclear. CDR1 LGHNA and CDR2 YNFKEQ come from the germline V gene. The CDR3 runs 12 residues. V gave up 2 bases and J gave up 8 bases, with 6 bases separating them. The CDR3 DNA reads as TGTGCCAGCAGCCAACAGCGGGAAAAACTGTTTTTT. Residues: CASSQQREKLFF.

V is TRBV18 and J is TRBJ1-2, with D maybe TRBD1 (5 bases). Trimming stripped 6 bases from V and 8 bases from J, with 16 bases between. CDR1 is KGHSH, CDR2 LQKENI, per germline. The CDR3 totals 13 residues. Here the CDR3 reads CASSPDTSVGYTF. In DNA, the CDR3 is TGTGCCAGCTCTCCGGACACTTCGGTAGGCTACACCTTC. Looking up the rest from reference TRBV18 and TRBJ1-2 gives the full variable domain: NAGVMQNPRHLVRRRGQEARLRCSPMKGHSHVYWYRQLPEEGLKFMVYLQKENIIDESGMPKERFSAEFPKEGPSILRIQQVVRGDSAAYFCASSPDTSVGYTFGSGTRLTVV.

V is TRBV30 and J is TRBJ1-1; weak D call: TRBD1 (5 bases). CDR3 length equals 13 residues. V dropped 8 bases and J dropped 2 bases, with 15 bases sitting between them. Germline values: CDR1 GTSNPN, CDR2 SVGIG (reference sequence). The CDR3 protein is CARTQGHNTEAFF. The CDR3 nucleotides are TGTGCCAGAACTCAGGGCCACAACACTGAAGCTTTCTTT. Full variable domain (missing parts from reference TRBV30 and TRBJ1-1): SQTIHQWPATLVQPVGSPLSLECTVEGTSNPNLYWYRQAAGRGLQLLFYSVGIGQISSEVPQNLSASRPQDRQFILSSKKLLLSDSGFYLCARTQGHNTEAFFGQGTRLTVV.

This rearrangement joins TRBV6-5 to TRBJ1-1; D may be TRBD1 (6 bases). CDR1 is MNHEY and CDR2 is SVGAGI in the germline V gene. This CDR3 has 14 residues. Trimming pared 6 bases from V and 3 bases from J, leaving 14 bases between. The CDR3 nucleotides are TGTGCCAGCAGGAAACAGGGCAGGTACACTGAAGCTTTCTTT. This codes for CASRKQGRYTEAFF.

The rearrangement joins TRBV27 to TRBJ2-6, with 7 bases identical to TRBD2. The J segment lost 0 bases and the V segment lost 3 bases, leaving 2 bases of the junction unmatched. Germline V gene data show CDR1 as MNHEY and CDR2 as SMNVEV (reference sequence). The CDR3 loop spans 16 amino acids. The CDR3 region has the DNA TGTGCCAGCAGTTTCGGGAGGCACTCTGGGGCCAACGTCCTGACTTTC. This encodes CASSFGRHSGANVLTF.

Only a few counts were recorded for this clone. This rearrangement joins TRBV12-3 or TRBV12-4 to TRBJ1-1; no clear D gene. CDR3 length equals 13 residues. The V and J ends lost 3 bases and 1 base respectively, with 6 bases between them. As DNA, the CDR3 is TGTGCCAGCAGTTTTAGCGGGAACACTGAAGCTTTCTTT. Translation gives CASSFSGNTEAFF.

The CDR3 spells CASSLNGRLGTGELFF. The CDR3 bases are TGTGCCAGCAGCTTAAACGGGAGGCTAGGGACCGGGGAGCTGTTTTTT. V is TRBV7-2 and J is TRBJ2-2; 7 bases agree with TRBD2. Germline V lookup: CDR1 SGHTA, CDR2 FQGNSA. This CDR3 has 16 amino acids. V shed 2 bases and J 5 bases; nucleotides not matched to a gene: 8. Full variable domain (rest looked up from reference TRBV7-2 and TRBJ2-2): GAGVSQSPSNKVTEKGKDVELRCDPISGHTALYWYRQSLGQGLEFLIYFQGNSAPDKSGLPSDRFSAERTGGSVSTLTIQRTQQEDSAVYLCASSLNGRLGTGELFFGEGSRLTVL.

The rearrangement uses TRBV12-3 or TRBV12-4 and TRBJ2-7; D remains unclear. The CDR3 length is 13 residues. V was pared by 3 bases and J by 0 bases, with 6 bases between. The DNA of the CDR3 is TGTGCCAGCAGTTTTGTCAGCTCCTACGAGCAGTACTTC. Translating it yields CASSFVSSYEQYF.

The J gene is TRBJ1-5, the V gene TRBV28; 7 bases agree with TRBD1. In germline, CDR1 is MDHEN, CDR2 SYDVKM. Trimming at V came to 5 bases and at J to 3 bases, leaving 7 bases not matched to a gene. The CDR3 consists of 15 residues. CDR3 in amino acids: CASSAPGTDNQPQHF. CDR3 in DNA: TGTGCCAGCAGTGCTCCCGGGACAGACAATCAGCCCCAGCATTTT.

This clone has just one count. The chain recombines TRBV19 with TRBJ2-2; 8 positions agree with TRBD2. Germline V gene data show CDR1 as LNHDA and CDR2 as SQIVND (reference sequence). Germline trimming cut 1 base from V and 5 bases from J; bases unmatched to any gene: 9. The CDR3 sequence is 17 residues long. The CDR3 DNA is TGTGCCAGTAGTATAGTATCCGGGAGGGCAGGAACCGGGGAGCTGTTTTTT. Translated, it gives CASSIVSGRAGTGELFF.